These 29 T cell receptor beta chains were all obtained from the same sample, sequenced in a study of blood T cells in healthy people across ages. Primers used in a second PCR of about 6 to 11 cycles were a sample-barcoded 5' primer and a J-beta primer mix. TCRdb ran MiXCR on the 5' RACE reads and lists one entry per CDR3 protein. The data show about 1.6 million distinct CDR3 sequences, roughly 32% seen once. Material: blood. The receptors here all came from a woman in her 30s in good health.

V and J are TRBV20-1 and TRBJ2-5, with 13 bases aligning to TRBD2. Germline V gene lookup returns CDR1 DFQATT and CDR2 SNEGSKA (reference sequence). Trimming cost V 1 base and J 5 bases; bases outside gene matches: 4. There are 15 residues in the CDR3. As DNA, the CDR3 is TGCAGTGCTAGAGCCCCGACTAGCGGGGGGGAGACCCAGTACTTC. This gives the protein CSARAPTSGGETQYF.

The chain combines TRBV7-8 with TRBJ1-6, with D possibly being TRBD1 (5 bases). This CDR3 has 17 amino acids. The germline V and J ends were trimmed by 0 bases and 7 bases, with 16 bases remaining between them. From germline, CDR1 is SGHVS and CDR2 FQNEAQ. Here the CDR3 DNA reads TGTGCCAGCAGCTTAGCCAGGGCCGTGGTCCGGAATTCACCCCTCCACTTT. Translating gives CASSLARAVVRNSPLHF.

Remarks on this clonotype: A read error may account for a junction end that differs from germline. The rearrangement joins TRBV7-3 to TRBJ2-7, with unresolved D. CDR3 length: 15 residues. Germline lookup yields CDR1 SGHTA and CDR2 FQGTGA. The CDR3 is CANSSQLRWSYEQYF. CDR3 nucleotide sequence: TGTGCCAACAGCTCTCAGCTCCGCTGGAGTTACGAGCAGTACTTC. Full variable domain (outside the CDR3, taken from reference TRBV7-3 and TRBJ2-7): GAGVSQTPSNKVTEKGKYVELRCDPISGHTALYWYRQSLGQGPEFLIYFQGTGAADDSGLPNDRFFAVRPEGSVSTLKIQRTERGDSAVYLCANSSQLRWSYEQYFGPGTRLTVT.

V gene TRBV29-1 combines with J gene TRBJ1-1, with D possibly being TRBD1 (5 bases). CDR3 length: 15 residues. V gave up 7 bases and J gave up 3 bases, with 21 bases separating them. CDR1 and CDR2 (germline): SQVTM, ANQGSEA. CDR3 coding DNA: TGCAGCGCGGTGGGGCCTCCTTGGGCCCACACTGAAGCTTTCTTT. Its translation is CSAVGPPWAHTEAFF.

This clonotype appeared a few times. The chain carries TRBV5-1 and TRBJ1-1; 8 nucleotides match TRBD1. CDR1 and CDR2 (germline): SGHRS, YFSETQ. J lost 1 base, V lost 5 bases, and 4 bases had no gene match. The CDR3 spans 14 residues. CDR3 sequence: CASRGGTGNTEAFF. The CDR3 DNA is TGCGCCAGCAGGGGGGGGACAGGGAACACTGAAGCTTTCTTT.

A few counts support this clonotype. The CDR3 DNA reads TGCAGCGAGTGGACTAGCGGGAGTGGTGAGCAGTTCTTC. The encoded protein is CSEWTSGSGEQFF. This chain connects TRBV29-1 to TRBJ2-1; 13 nucleotides agree with TRBD2. The length of the CDR3 is 13 residues. V was pared by 7 bases and J by 9 bases, with 6 bases of the junction left unmatched. Per the germline V gene, CDR1 is SQVTM and CDR2 is ANQGSEA.

The rearrangement joins TRBV27 to TRBJ1-4; D perhaps matches TRBD1 (5 bases). Germline V gene sequence: CDR1 MNHEY, CDR2 SMNVEV (reference sequence). The CDR3 spans 16 residues. The V end was cut by 5 bases, the J end by 8 bases, with 21 bases between. As DNA, the CDR3 is TGTGCCAGCAGTCCAATCACGGGTCCCCGGGGGGAAAAACTGTTTTTT. It specifies CASSPITGPRGEKLFF.

The V and J genes are TRBV29-1 and TRBJ1-1; D unresolved. This CDR3 is built from 11 residues. Germline-derived CDR1 and CDR2 are SQVTM and ANQGSEA. Trimming shortened V by 5 bases and J by 4 bases, and 8 bases separated the two germline ends. The CDR3 sequence is CSVSEATEAFF. DNA of the CDR3: TGCAGCGTTTCGGAGGCCACTGAAGCTTTCTTT.

This CDR3 reads CASSSGLREFF. The CDR3 coding sequence is TGTGCCAGCAGTTCAGGCCTTAGGGAGTTCTTC. This sequence joins TRBV27 and TRBJ2-1; D gene unclear. Trimming pared 4 bases from V and 14 bases from J, leaving 12 bases between. The germline V gene has CDR1 MNHEY and CDR2 SMNVEV (reference sequence). The CDR3 sequence is 11 residues long.

This clonotype appeared many times. The chain has TRBV6-6 and TRBJ2-1, with 7 positions matching TRBD2. V dropped 3 bases and J dropped 7; count of bases not matched to a gene: 9. From germline, CDR1 is MNHNY and CDR2 SVGAGI (reference sequence). The CDR3 runs to 15 residues. The CDR3 is CASSYVGLEVNEQFF. The CDR3 coding sequence is TGTGCCAGCAGTTATGTCGGACTAGAAGTGAATGAGCAGTTCTTC.

This clonotype appeared a few times. The chain combines TRBV5-1 with TRBJ2-7; the match to TRBD2 covers 14 bases. The CDR3 is 18 amino acids. The germline V gene encodes CDR1 SGHRS and CDR2 YFSETQ. V gave up 4 bases and J gave up 4 bases; unmatched junction bases: 13. CDR3 region: CASSGTPGTSGRRYEQYF. The CDR3 nucleotides are TGCGCCAGCAGCGGCACGCCTGGGACTAGCGGGAGAAGGTACGAGCAGTACTTC.

V and J are TRBV3-1 and TRBJ2-7; 7 bases map to TRBD2. The CDR3 totals 16 residues. Unmatched junction bases numbered 6, after V lost 0 bases and J lost 1 base. Germline V gene sequence: CDR1 LGHDT, CDR2 YNNKEL (reference sequence). The CDR3 protein is CASSQDSGIGSYEQYF. The CDR3 coding sequence is TGTGCCAGCAGCCAAGACAGCGGGATCGGGTCCTACGAGCAGTACTTC.

V is TRBV7-8 and J is TRBJ2-2; D remains ambiguous. The V and J ends lost 5 bases and 7 bases respectively, with 11 bases between them. Germline-derived CDR1 and CDR2 are SGHVS and FQNEAQ. This CDR3 contains 13 residues. For the CDR3, the DNA is TGTGCCAGCAGCCCTCCTGACGTCGGGGAGCTGTTTTTT. This sequence encodes CASSPPDVGELFF.

The J gene is TRBJ1-1, the V gene TRBV25-1, with TRBD1 as a possible D gene (6 bases). The CDR3 runs to 14 residues. From germline, CDR1 is MGHDK and CDR2 SYGVNS. The ends were cut back, 4 bases at V and 5 bases at J, with 14 bases in the middle. The CDR3 sequence: CASSATGPWTEAFF. The CDR3 bases are TGTGCCAGCAGTGCTACAGGGCCCTGGACTGAAGCTTTCTTT. The full variable domain, its missing parts supplied by reference TRBV25-1 and TRBJ1-1, is EADIYQTPRYLVIGTGKKITLECSQTMGHDKMYWYQQDPGMELHLIHYSYGVNSTEKGDLSSESTVSRIRTEHFPLTLESARPSHTSQYLCASSATGPWTEAFFGQGTRLTVV.

This clonotype was recorded many times. The genes are TRBV20-1 and TRBJ2-3; D not certain. Trimming took off 3 bases at V and 4 bases at J, with 8 bases between the two ends. Germline V gene data show CDR1 as DFQATT and CDR2 as SNEGSKA (reference sequence). This CDR3 spans 12 amino acids. The CDR3 DNA is TGCAGTGCTAGCACAAAGCCAGATACGCAGTATTTT. Protein: CSASTKPDTQYF.

This clonotype was seen once. The chain carries TRBV4-1 and TRBJ1-1, with D hard to call. V shed 0 bases and J shed 10 bases, with 15 bases lying between them. There are 14 residues in the CDR3. Germline-derived CDR1 and CDR2 are MGHRA and YSYEKL. CDR3 nucleotides: TGCGCCAGCAGCCAAGATGAAGGCCCCACGTCAGCTTTCTTT. It codes for CASSQDEGPTSAFF.

The rearrangement uses TRBV20-1 and TRBJ2-3, with 11 bases matching TRBD2. V dropped 2 bases and J dropped 6; count of bases not matched to a gene: 10. Germline CDR1 DFQATT, CDR2 SNEGSKA (reference sequence). This CDR3 region has 16 residues. The CDR3 is CSARSSSGGRSDTQYF. The CDR3 DNA follows: TGCAGTGCTAGATCATCTAGCGGGGGGCGGTCCGATACGCAGTATTTT.

This chain connects TRBV24-1 to TRBJ2-1; 14 nucleotides match TRBD2. Germline lookup yields CDR1 KGHDR and CDR2 SFDVKD. This CDR3 spans 19 amino acids. V trimming: 4 bases; J trimming: 0 bases; junction bases outside the gene matches: 7. The CDR3: CATSDYGTSGRTSYNEQFF. DNA for the CDR3: TGTGCCACCAGTGACTACGGGACTAGCGGGAGAACCTCCTACAATGAGCAGTTCTTC.

This clonotype came up a few times. The chain uses TRBV7-3 and TRBJ2-7, with 9 bases fitting TRBD1. The CDR3 sequence is 16 residues long. The junction had 9 bases not matched to a gene; V was cut back by 1 base and J by 5 bases. CDR1 and CDR2 from the germline V gene are SGHTA and FQGTGA. This chain's CDR3 is CASSLRGAGQGNEQYF. For the CDR3, the DNA is TGTGCCAGCAGCTTAAGAGGGGCGGGACAGGGTAACGAGCAGTACTTC.

This chain links TRBV11-2 with TRBJ2-7; TRBD1 matches at 7 bases. The V segment lost 3 bases and the J segment 4 bases; nucleotides outside the gene matches: 12. This CDR3 comprises 16 residues. From germline, CDR1 is SGHAT and CDR2 FQNNGV. CDR3 nucleotide sequence: TGTGCCAGCAGCTTTAGTGGGACAGTTACTTTTTACGAGCAGTACTTC. This encodes CASSFSGTVTFYEQYF.

The chain joins TRBV7-2 to TRBJ2-3; maybe TRBD2 (6 bases). The CDR3 runs to 15 residues. Deletions cut 0 bases from V and 8 bases from J, with 15 bases between. The V gene's germline CDR1 is SGHTA and CDR2 FQGNSA. CDR3 amino acids: CASSLAFGGDFTQYF. The CDR3 DNA reads TGTGCCAGCAGCTTAGCGTTCGGCGGGGACTTTACGCAGTATTTT.

There are many counts of this clonotype. The junction does not match germline at one end; this may be a read error. The chain is built from TRBV29-1 and TRBJ2-5; D is unresolved. Germline CDR1 and CDR2: SQVTM and ANQGSEA. This CDR3 has 13 residues. Here the CDR3 reads CSVTHSNQESQYF. As DNA, the CDR3 is TGCAGCGTTACCCACAGTAACCAAGAGTCCCAGTACTTC.

This chain uses TRBV5-1 with TRBJ1-1; TRBD1 might be the D (5 bases). The V gene's germline CDR1 is SGHRS and CDR2 YFSETQ. This CDR3 has 14 residues. Trimming removed 5 bases from V and 1 base from J, with 12 bases in between. Written as DNA, the CDR3 is TGCGCCAGCAGGCTGGACATCTGGAACACTGAAGCTTTCTTT. Translating gives CASRLDIWNTEAFF.

On this clonotype: A much larger clone lies a single base off, so this may be a read error. V usage is TRBV4-1 and J usage is TRBJ2-3; D unclear. Germline V gives CDR1 MGHRA, CDR2 YSYEKL. The CDR3 has 11 residues. CDR3 loop: CASGQIDTQYF. CDR3 coding DNA: TGCGCCAGCGGCCAGATCGATACGCAGTATTTT.

The chain carries TRBV6-1 and TRBJ2-3; 7 bases line up with TRBD1. CDR1 and CDR2 from the germline V gene are MNHNS and SASEGT. The CDR3 runs to 16 residues. J lost 4 bases, V lost 5 bases, and 12 bases had no gene match. The CDR3 DNA reads as TGTGCCAGCAGTCCCCGGCGGCTAGGGGGCCCAGATACGCAGTATTTT. It codes for CASSPRRLGGPDTQYF.

This sequence joins TRBV2 and TRBJ2-7, with TRBD2 matching 8 bases. The CDR3 contains 16 residues. V lost 6 bases, J lost 3 bases, and 13 bases stayed unmatched. Germline CDR1 reads SNHLY; CDR2 reads FYNNEI. The CDR3 nucleotides are TGTGCCAGCAGGCCTCAGGGGACCGGGACTAGCTACGAGCAGTACTTC. Translation: CASRPQGTGTSYEQYF.

The chain combines TRBV9 with TRBJ2-3; D is unresolved. Germline CDR1 reads SGDLS; CDR2 reads YYNGEE. With 3 bases removed from V and 3 bases from J, the gap between germline ends came to 14 bases. The CDR3 extends over 15 amino acids. The DNA for the CDR3 is TGTGCCAGCAGCGGTGGATTGTCATGGACAGATACGCAGTATTTT. Its protein is CASSGGLSWTDTQYF.

The CDR3 region is CASSVTGPSTDTQYF. CDR3 sequence (DNA): TGTGCCAGCAGCGTTACGGGACCAAGCACAGATACGCAGTATTTT. The J gene is TRBJ2-3, the V gene TRBV9, with D possibly called TRBD1 or TRBD2 (5 bases each). The CDR3 totals 15 residues. Trimming stripped 2 bases from V and 0 bases from J, with 10 bases between. The V gene's germline CDR1 is SGDLS and CDR2 YYNGEE.

This clonotype showed up just once. This chain uses TRBV5-1 with TRBJ2-1, with 9 bases lining up with TRBD2. The CDR3 runs 16 residues. Germline CDR1 SGHRS, CDR2 YFSETQ. The V and J ends lost 0 bases and 8 bases, in that order; junction bases with no gene match: 9. The CDR3 DNA sequence: TGCGCCAGCAGCTTGGGTACTGCGGGAGGGTGCGATGAGCAGTTCTTC. This codes for CASSLGTAGGCDEQFF.